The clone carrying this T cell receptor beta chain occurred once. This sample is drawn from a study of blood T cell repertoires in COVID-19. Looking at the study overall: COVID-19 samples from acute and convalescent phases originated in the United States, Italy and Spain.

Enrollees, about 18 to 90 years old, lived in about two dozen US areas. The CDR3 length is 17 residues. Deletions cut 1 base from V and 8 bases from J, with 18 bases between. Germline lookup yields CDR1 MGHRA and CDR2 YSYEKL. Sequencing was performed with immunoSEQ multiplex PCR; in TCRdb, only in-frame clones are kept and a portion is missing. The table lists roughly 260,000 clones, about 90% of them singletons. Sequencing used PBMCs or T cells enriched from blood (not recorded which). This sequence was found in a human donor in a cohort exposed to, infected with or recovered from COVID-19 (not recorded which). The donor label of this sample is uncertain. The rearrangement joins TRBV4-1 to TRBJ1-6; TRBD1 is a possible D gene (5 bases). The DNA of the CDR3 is TGCGCCAGCAGCCAAGCGCCCCCCAGGGAAGGGGATTCACCCCTCCACTTT. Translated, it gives CASSQAPPREGDSPLHF.